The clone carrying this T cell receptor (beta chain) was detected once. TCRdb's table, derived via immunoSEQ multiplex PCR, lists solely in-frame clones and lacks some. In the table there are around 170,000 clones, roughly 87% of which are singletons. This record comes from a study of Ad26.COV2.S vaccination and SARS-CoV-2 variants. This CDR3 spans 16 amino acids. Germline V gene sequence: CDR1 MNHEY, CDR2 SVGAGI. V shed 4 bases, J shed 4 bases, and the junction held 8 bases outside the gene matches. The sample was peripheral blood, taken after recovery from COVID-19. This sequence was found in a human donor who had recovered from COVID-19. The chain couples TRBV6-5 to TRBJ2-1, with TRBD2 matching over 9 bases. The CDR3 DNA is TGTGCCAGCAGTTCAGAAAAGGCGGGGGGGTACAATGAGCAGTTCTTC. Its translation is CASSSEKAGGYNEQFF.